The clone carrying this T cell receptor (beta chain) was detected a few times. The antigen remains unidentified. J gave up 6 bases and V 2 bases, and 6 bases lay outside the gene matches. The V gene's germline CDR1 is SGHTA and CDR2 FQGNSA. The CDR3 length is 16 residues. The sample belongs to a study of human T cells and chemical hapten exposure. The overall study: Patients, chiefly female, had alopecia areata, totalis or universalis. Variability of per-sample TCR yields stemmed mainly from small differences in pooled library volume.

Library preparation tagged each individual cDNA molecule with a unique molecular identifier. TCRdb passed the RACE reads through MiXCR, listing each CDR3 protein once. The profile shows some 83,000 distinct CDR3 sequences, around 10% of them singletons. Specified time point: patch test 1, 2 weeks after DPC sensitization. The treatment: therapeutic diphenylcyclopropenone sensitization with weekly scalp DPC. Study-level findings and limits: With DPC sensitization, TCRs exceeding 1 in 1000 frequency showed no change.

The rearrangement uses TRBV7-2 and TRBJ2-2; 10 bases are shared with TRBD2. The specimen comprised whole blood, sampled in connection with sensitization to the hapten diphenylcyclopropenone (DPC). The sequence came from a woman between 50 and 59 years old with alopecia areata. Some clones in this sample may be carry-over from other donors' samples. The CDR3 DNA follows: TGTGCCAGCAGCTTAAGCGCTAGCGGGAGAGCCGGGGAGCTGTTTTTT. This codes for CASSLSASGRAGELFF.